The present TCR beta chain was sequenced within a study of blood T cell repertoires in COVID-19. About the study: Whether acute or convalescent, the COVID-19 samples came from the United States, Italy and Spain.

In the original workflow: Estimation of nucleated cell counts was performed using reference gene primer amplification. Repertoires were generated with immunoSEQ multiplex PCR, while TCRdb's copy carries only in-frame clones and drops some. That table supplies the V and J calls and clone size; D and trimming were determined from the DNA. The table includes about 260,000 clones, roughly 86% detected once. The cohort comprised adults aged roughly 18 to 95 years residing in approximately 22 US areas. This clonotype was obtained from a woman aged 45-65 years who had recovered from COVID-19. Input material: PBMCs or T cells enriched from blood (not recorded which).

This CDR3 reads CSVEVAGGEETQYF. The CDR3 DNA follows: TGCAGCGTTGAGGTAGCGGGGGGGGAAGAGACCCAGTACTTC. The rearrangement uses TRBV29-1 and TRBJ2-5; TRBD2 matches at 11 bases. Germline CDR1 is SQVTM and CDR2 is ANQGSEA. The CDR3 contains 14 residues. The junction had 3 bases not matched to a gene; V was cut back by 3 bases and J by 3 bases.